Following are 27 T cell receptor beta chains from one sample sequenced in a study of blood T cell repertoires in COVID-19. TCRdb's copy holds only in-frame clones and misses some; the assay was immunoSEQ multiplex PCR. The table records approximately 140,000 clones, 80% to 90% of them present only once. The source material was peripheral blood. Receptors originate from a man in his 60s with active or convalescent COVID-19.

The chain is built from TRBV18 and TRBJ2-1, with TRBD2 identical over 9 bases. There are 14 residues in the CDR3. Germline lookup yields CDR1 KGHSH and CDR2 LQKENI. Trimming removed 1 base from V and 8 bases from J; junction bases left unmatched: 3. This CDR3 reads CASSPLGTSHEQFF. CDR3 DNA sequence: TGTGCCAGCTCACCACTCGGGACTAGCCATGAGCAGTTCTTC.

The J gene is TRBJ1-5, the V gene TRBV7-2, with D unclear. This CDR3 contains 15 residues. Germline values: CDR1 SGHTA, CDR2 FQGNSA. The V end lost 5 bases, the J end lost 9 bases, and 20 bases lay between the germline ends. The DNA of the CDR3 is TGTGCCAGCAGCCCGACTCTGAGAGGGAGGCCGCCCCAGCATTTT. It encodes CASSPTLRGRPPQHF.

This clone showed up just once. The V gene is TRBV4-1, the J gene TRBJ1-3, with 7 bases lining up with TRBD1. This CDR3 is 16 amino acids long. Per the germline V gene, CDR1 is MGHRA and CDR2 is YSYEKL. V gave up 0 bases and J gave up 3 bases; unmatched junction bases: 5. Written as DNA, the CDR3 is TGCGCCAGCAGCCAAGATACGAGGGGGCGTGGAAACACCATATATTTT. Translating gives CASSQDTRGRGNTIYF.

The gene calls are TRBV7-2 and TRBJ2-2; TRBD2 matches 9 bases. This CDR3 comprises 13 residues. Germline loops: CDR1 SGHTA, CDR2 FQGNSA. Trimming removed 10 bases from V and 3 bases from J; junction bases left unmatched: 3. In DNA form, the CDR3 reads TGTGCCACAGGACTAGCGTACACCGGGGAGCTGTTTTTT. Its protein product is CATGLAYTGELFF. Filled out from reference TRBV7-2 and TRBJ2-2, the complete variable domain reads GAGVSQSPSNKVTEKGKDVELRCDPISGHTALYWYRQSLGQGLEFLIYFQGNSAPDKSGLPSDRFSAERTGGSVSTLTIQRTQQEDSAVYLCATGLAYTGELFFGEGSRLTVL.

The V and J genes are TRBV10-3 and TRBJ1-2; the D gene is possibly TRBD1 (5 bases). This CDR3 region has 13 residues. Trimming shortened V by 7 bases and J by 4 bases, and 13 bases separated the two germline ends. The germline gives CDR1 ENHRY, CDR2 SYGVKD. CDR3 region: CAITEEGSYGYTF. CDR3 sequence (DNA): TGTGCCATCACCGAGGAGGGGTCCTATGGCTACACCTTC.

V and J are TRBV7-3 and TRBJ2-2; D unresolved. CDR1 SGHTA and CDR2 FQGTGA come from the germline V gene. The CDR3 is 14 residues long. Trimming left V 5 bases short and J 0 bases short, with 7 bases between. The CDR3, as DNA: TGTGCCAGCAGCCCCGCTACGAACACCGGGGAGCTGTTTTTT. It yields the protein CASSPATNTGELFF.

The chain links TRBV21-1 to TRBJ1-5. TRBV21-1 is tagged as a pseudogene. CDR3 length: 12 residues. The CDR3 loop is CARRRRNQPQHF. CDR3 sequence (DNA): TGTGCCAGACGACGGAGAAATCAGCCCCAGCATTTT.

The chain links TRBV9 to TRBJ2-3; 7 bases fit TRBD2. The CDR3 has 16 residues. Germline loops: CDR1 SGDLS, CDR2 YYNGEE. The ends lost 0 bases at V and 4 bases at J; junction bases unmatched: 8. The CDR3 here is CASSVALTGGPDTQYF. CDR3 sequence (DNA): TGTGCCAGCAGCGTAGCTCTCACGGGGGGTCCAGATACGCAGTATTTT.

This chain connects TRBV5-1 to TRBJ2-3; a possible D gene is TRBD1 (6 bases). V lost 4 bases, J lost 3 bases, and 21 bases lay in between. CDR3 size: 17 residues. Per germline, CDR1 SGHRS and CDR2 YFSETQ. As DNA, the CDR3 is TGCGCCAGCAGCCACTTACAGGGAAAGGACTCTACAGATACGCAGTATTTT. It encodes CASSHLQGKDSTDTQYF.

This chain joins TRBV27 and TRBJ2-1; 12 positions match TRBD2. J lost 5 bases, V lost 5 bases, and 7 bases had no gene match. This CDR3 contains 16 residues. The germline V gene has CDR1 MNHEY and CDR2 SMNVEV (reference sequence). The CDR3 bases are TGTGCCAGCAGTCCCCGACTAGCGGGAGAGCACAATGAGCAGTTCTTC. Translation: CASSPRLAGEHNEQFF.

The chain employs TRBV15 and TRBJ1-3; maybe TRBD1 (5 bases). CDR3 size: 16 residues. The germline CDR1 and CDR2 sequences are LNHNV and YYDKDF (reference sequence). The germline V and J ends were trimmed by 0 bases and 4 bases, with 13 bases remaining between them. For the CDR3, the DNA is TGTGCCACCAGCAGAGATTTTAGGGGTGACGGAAACACCATATATTTT. Residues: CATSRDFRGDGNTIYF. The complete variable domain, with remaining parts taken from reference TRBV15 and TRBJ1-3, reads DAMVIQNPRYQVTQFGKPVTLSCSQTLNHNVMYWYQQKSSQAPKLLFHYYDKDFNNEADTPDNFQSRRPNTSFCFLDIRSPGLGDTAMYLCATSRDFRGDGNTIYFGEGSWLTVV.

The chain recombines TRBV6-2 or TRBV6-3 with TRBJ1-1; 7 bases fit TRBD1. Germline values: CDR1 MNHEY, CDR2 SVGEGT. Trimming took 2 bases from V and 3 from J; bases not matched to a gene: 3. This CDR3 comprises 14 residues. The CDR3 nucleotides are TGTGCCAGCAGTTACAAGGGGGCGGACACTGAAGCTTTCTTT. Its translation: CASSYKGADTEAFF.

This chain joins TRBV18 and TRBJ2-2; TRBD2 matches at 11 bases. Unmatched junction bases numbered 4, after V lost 4 bases and J lost 0 bases. This CDR3 region has 17 residues. CDR1 is KGHSH and CDR2 is LQKENI in the germline V gene. CDR3 protein: CASSLKTSGTNTGELFF. CDR3 nucleotide sequence: TGTGCCAGCTCACTGAAGACTAGCGGGACGAACACCGGGGAGCTGTTTTTT. Drawing the rest from reference TRBV18 and TRBJ2-2, the complete variable domain is NAGVMQNPRHLVRRRGQEARLRCSPMKGHSHVYWYRQLPEEGLKFMVYLQKENIIDESGMPKERFSAEFPKEGPSILRIQQVVRGDSAAYFCASSLKTSGTNTGELFFGEGSRLTVL.

This rearrangement joins TRBV7-6 to TRBJ2-2, with no clear D. V lost 5 bases to trimming and J lost 5 bases, with 18 bases between them. The germline gives CDR1 SGHVS, CDR2 FNYEAQ. The CDR3 is 16 residues long. This chain's CDR3 is CASSPRSILPTGELFF. Here the CDR3 DNA reads TGTGCCAGCAGCCCTAGAAGCATATTACCAACCGGGGAGCTGTTTTTT.

This CDR3 is CASSLKFRLDRETTGELFF. The DNA of the CDR3 is TGTGCCAGCAGCTTAAAGTTTCGCTTGGACAGGGAGACCACCGGGGAGCTGTTTTTT. The gene calls are TRBV7-3 and TRBJ2-2; 8 bases line up with TRBD1. Trimming at V came to 1 base and at J to 4 bases, leaving 14 bases not matched to a gene. The germline gives CDR1 SGHTA, CDR2 FQGTGA. This CDR3 has 19 residues.

The chain carries TRBV7-2 and TRBJ2-7, with D maybe TRBD1 (6 bases). With 5 bases removed from V and 3 bases from J, the gap between germline ends came to 20 bases. Germline V gene lookup returns CDR1 SGHTA and CDR2 FQGNSA. This CDR3 is built from 16 residues. CDR3 loop: CASSPGPRDTIYEQYF. CDR3 nucleotide sequence: TGTGCCAGCAGCCCAGGACCCCGGGACACTATCTACGAGCAGTACTTC.

V usage is TRBV6-5 and J usage is TRBJ2-5; 7 bases fit TRBD1. Germline loops: CDR1 MNHEY, CDR2 SVGAGI. This CDR3 spans 15 amino acids. J was trimmed by 5 bases and V by 5 bases; bases with no gene match: 11. The CDR3 spells CASSPGTAARETQYF. CDR3 nucleotides: TGTGCCAGCAGTCCCGGGACAGCCGCCCGGGAGACCCAGTACTTC.

This chain connects TRBV5-6 to TRBJ1-3, with TRBD1 as a possible D gene (5 bases). V gave up 0 bases and J gave up 4 bases, with 11 bases separating them. CDR3 size: 15 residues. Germline CDR1 and CDR2: SGHDT and YYEEEE. The CDR3 region has the DNA TGTGCCAGCAGCTTGGCGGGGGTGCCAGGAAACACCATATATTTT. The encoded protein is CASSLAGVPGNTIYF.

The chain carries TRBV29-1 and TRBJ2-3; D not certain. Germline V lookup: CDR1 SQVTM, CDR2 ANQGSEA. V lost 6 bases and J lost 2, with 12 bases in between. The CDR3 runs to 13 residues. The CDR3 protein is CSVGQAPTDTQYF. The CDR3 DNA reads as TGCAGCGTGGGCCAAGCCCCCACAGATACGCAGTATTTT.

The chain carries TRBV2 and TRBJ1-1, with TRBD1 as a possible D gene (5 bases). This CDR3 comprises 14 residues. In germline, CDR1 is SNHLY, CDR2 FYNNEI. V was pared by 3 bases and J by 3 bases, with 11 bases between. CDR3 sequence (DNA): TGTGCCAGCAGTGAGTTTGGGGGGGACACTGAAGCTTTCTTT. Amino acid sequence: CASSEFGGDTEAFF.

This clone was seen just once. The chain employs TRBV29-1 and TRBJ2-1; 9 bases are shared with TRBD1. CDR3 length: 13 residues. Germline V CDR1 and CDR2: SQVTM, ANQGSEA. The junction had 6 bases not matched to a gene; V was cut back by 6 bases and J by 6 bases. The chain's CDR3 is CSVWDRAFNEQFF. The CDR3 bases are TGCAGCGTGTGGGACAGGGCATTCAATGAGCAGTTCTTC.

The chain employs TRBV7-9 and TRBJ1-2; D perhaps matches TRBD1 (5 bases). The CDR3 totals 13 residues. V lost 1 base, J lost 8 bases, and 11 bases lay in between. The germline V gene encodes CDR1 SEHNR and CDR2 FQNEAQ (reference sequence). The CDR3 protein is CASSLGDGGGYTF. CDR3 coding DNA: TGTGCCAGCAGCTTAGGGGACGGAGGGGGCTACACCTTC.

V gene TRBV9 combines with J gene TRBJ2-3; D is possibly TRBD2 (5 bases). V lost 4 bases and J 1 base, leaving 13 bases between the germline ends. Germline V gene data show CDR1 as SGDLS and CDR2 as YYNGEE. This CDR3 comprises 15 residues. The CDR3: CASSRGPRGTDTQYF. The CDR3 bases are TGTGCCAGCAGCCGTGGCCCGCGGGGCACAGATACGCAGTATTTT.

V gene TRBV9 combines with J gene TRBJ1-4; 7 bases line up with TRBD1. The trim removed 3 bases at V and 4 bases at J, leaving 3 bases unmatched. The CDR3 totals 14 residues. Germline assignment: CDR1 SGDLS and CDR2 YYNGEE. The DNA for the CDR3 is TGTGCCAGCAGCGAGGGACAGATTAATGAAAAACTGTTTTTT. Translation gives CASSEGQINEKLFF.

This clone was detected once. Written as DNA, the CDR3 is TGTGCCAGCTCACCAGAGGGCCCTACGGGAAGCAATCAGCCCCAGCATTTT. Its translation is CASSPEGPTGSNQPQHF. The genes are TRBV18 and TRBJ1-5; D not certain. Germline V CDR1 and CDR2: KGHSH, LQKENI. This CDR3 is built from 17 residues. V dropped 2 bases and J dropped 1 base, with 15 bases sitting between them.

The V and J genes are TRBV27 and TRBJ2-3; 9 bases are shared with TRBD2. Trimming at V came to 2 bases and at J to 5 bases, leaving 11 bases not matched to a gene. This CDR3 is 17 amino acids long. Germline loops: CDR1 MNHEY, CDR2 SMNVEV (reference sequence). CDR3 DNA sequence: TGTGCCAGCAGTTTAAGCCCCCCCGAACTAGCGGGAGATACGCAGTATTTT. This gives the protein CASSLSPPELAGDTQYF.

The chain carries TRBV4-2 and TRBJ2-1, with 9 bases that match TRBD2. With 4 bases clipped from V and 4 bases from J, the junction kept 11 bases outside the gene matches. CDR3 length equals 17 residues. Germline V lookup: CDR1 LGHNA, CDR2 YNFKEQ. As DNA, the CDR3 is TGTGCCAGCAGCCCGCAACGGTCTAGCGGGACTTACAATGAGCAGTTCTTC. Protein product: CASSPQRSSGTYNEQFF.